The 5 T cell receptor beta chains in this list originate from one sample, sequenced in a study of T cell responses to AZD1222 COVID-19 vaccine. Only in-frame clones appear in the TCRdb table, and some are missing; sequencing was by immunoSEQ multiplex PCR. The sample includes around 100,000 clones, over 75% of them seen just once. Sequencing used peripheral blood, obtained on day 0 of MenACWY control vaccination. The source of these receptors is an adult in good health.

V and J are TRBV28 and TRBJ1-6, with unresolved D. The CDR3 runs 15 residues. Germline V gene data show CDR1 as MDHEN and CDR2 as SYDVKM. The V and J ends lost 8 bases and 7 bases respectively, with 18 bases between them. The CDR3, as DNA: TGTGCCAGCGTAGGAGCGGGCTGGGAGAATTCACCCCTCCACTTT. Its translation is CASVGAGWENSPLHF.

The chain is built from TRBV28 and TRBJ1-2; D not resolved. The CDR3 length is 13 residues. Trimming cost V 2 bases and J 2 bases, with 6 bases left between them. Germline V CDR1 and CDR2: MDHEN, SYDVKM. The chain's CDR3 is CASSLGSNYGYTF. The CDR3 nucleotides are TGTGCCAGCAGTTTAGGAAGCAACTATGGCTACACCTTC.

The chain recombines TRBV5-1 with TRBJ1-1, with 8 nucleotides matching TRBD1. The trim removed 4 bases at V and 5 bases at J, leaving 4 bases unmatched. The CDR3 is made up of 13 amino acids. From germline, CDR1 is SGHRS and CDR2 YFSETQ. The CDR3, as DNA: TGCGCCAGCAGCCCAGGGGGCGGAACTGAAGCTTTCTTT. It yields the protein CASSPGGGTEAFF.

This sequence joins TRBV18 and TRBJ2-1; D is unresolved. The germline CDR1 and CDR2 sequences are KGHSH and LQKENI. The V gene lost 1 base and the J gene lost 3 bases, with 13 bases spanning the gap. This CDR3 is 16 amino acids long. CDR3 sequence: CASSPQVSKVYNEQFF. The CDR3 region has the DNA TGTGCCAGCTCACCACAGGTATCGAAGGTCTACAATGAGCAGTTCTTC.

The chain combines TRBV6-6 with TRBJ2-1; D uncertain. Germline assignment: CDR1 MNHNY and CDR2 SVGAGI (reference sequence). The CDR3 runs to 11 residues. Trimming pared 2 bases from V and 8 bases from J, leaving 4 bases between. The CDR3 is CASSYGYEQFF. CDR3 bases: TGTGCCAGCAGTTACGGATATGAGCAGTTCTTC.